The 22 T cell receptor beta chains given below trace back to one sample, sequenced in a study of blood T cell repertoires in COVID-19 (dated by TCRdb to between 2020 and 2021). The receptor library was made with the immunoSEQ multiplex PCR assay. TCRdb's version of the immuneACCESS table is confined to in-frame rearrangements and falls short of the full clone set. An unresolved V gene accounts for under half of the shortfall where checked; the remainder is of unknown origin. The sample contains more than 300,000 clones, approximately 90% of them found a single time. About 1.1% of the sample belongs to the ten largest clones. Sequencing was done on a sample of PBMCs or T cells enriched from blood (not recorded which). The receptors originated from a woman between 18 and 29 years old who had recovered from COVID-19.

This chain links TRBV28 with TRBJ1-1; TRBD1 is a possible D gene (6 bases). The CDR3 has 14 residues. CDR1 MDHEN and CDR2 SYDVKM come from the germline V gene. The germline V and J ends were trimmed by 6 bases and 6 bases, with 17 bases remaining between them. The CDR3 bases are TGTGCCAGCAGACTCACAGGGAGTAGGGCTGAAGCTTTCTTT. Its translation: CASRLTGSRAEAFF.

This chain connects TRBV6-5 to TRBJ1-1; a weak D match, TRBD1 (5 bases). Germline V lookup: CDR1 MNHEY, CDR2 SVGAGI. This CDR3 has 15 amino acids. V lost 6 bases and J 6 bases, leaving 20 bases between the germline ends. The CDR3 is CASRPPLTQGSEAFF. The CDR3, as DNA: TGTGCCAGCAGACCCCCTCTGACTCAGGGTTCTGAAGCTTTCTTT.

This clone was picked up one time. The V gene is TRBV28, the J gene TRBJ1-2; no firm D call. CDR1 is MDHEN and CDR2 is SYDVKM in the germline V gene. V dropped 6 bases and J dropped 4 bases, with 18 bases sitting between them. The CDR3 sequence is 15 residues long. As DNA, the CDR3 is TGTGCCAGCAGCTCACGCGGGGAGGCCTTCTATGGCTACACCTTC. Translating it yields CASSSRGEAFYGYTF.

The chain employs TRBV4-1 and TRBJ2-4; 8 bases are a match to TRBD1. V dropped 0 bases and J dropped 2; count of bases not matched to a gene: 3. There are 16 residues in the CDR3. CDR1 and CDR2 from the germline V gene are MGHRA and YSYEKL. CDR3 sequence reads: CASSQDTGGTKNIQYF. As DNA, the CDR3 is TGCGCCAGCAGCCAAGATACAGGGGGAACCAAAAACATTCAGTACTTC.

The rearrangement uses TRBV2 and TRBJ1-4; 9 nucleotides match TRBD1. J gave up 8 bases and V 5 bases, and 9 bases lay outside the gene matches. Germline CDR1 and CDR2: SNHLY and FYNNEI. The CDR3 length is 15 residues. CDR3 amino acids: CASSHDRGIQEKLFF. DNA of the CDR3: TGTGCCAGCAGTCACGACAGGGGGATACAGGAAAAACTGTTTTTT.

The genes are TRBV7-2 and TRBJ1-6, with 7 bases fitting TRBD1. Germline CDR1 is SGHTA and CDR2 is FQGNSA. The CDR3 sequence is 15 residues long. J was trimmed by 9 bases and V by 5 bases; bases with no gene match: 10. The CDR3 region has the DNA TGTGCCAGCAGCCTTGACAGGGCATGGAGTTCACCCCTCCACTTT. Translation: CASSLDRAWSSPLHF.

The rearrangement uses TRBV3-1 (or the pseudogene TRBV3-2) and TRBJ1-2, with D hard to call. V was cut by 1 base and J by 8 bases, with 5 bases left in between. The CDR3 extends over 11 amino acids. CDR1 and CDR2 from the germline V gene are LGHDT and YNNKEL (reference sequence). CDR3 region: CASSQGEGYTF. CDR3 DNA: TGTGCCAGCAGCCAAGGTGAGGGCTACACCTTC.

A remark on this clone: This is likely a read error, given that the CDR3 carries no conserved phenylalanine or tryptophan at its end. It is unclear where the CDR3 begins or ends on the DNA, so no DNA is shown, and the CDR3 is as TCRdb lists it. The rearrangement links TRBV3-1 (or the pseudogene TRBV3-2) to TRBJ2-3; the DNA was not compared with TRBD2, the D call given in the table. 9 amino acids form the CDR3, both terminal residues included. Germline V gene lookup returns CDR1 LGHDT and CDR2 YNNKEL (reference sequence). CDR3 in amino acids: CASSQNHGV.

This sequence joins TRBV5-1 and TRBJ1-2; tentative D call: TRBD1 (5 bases). CDR3 length: 15 amino acids. The germline V gene encodes CDR1 SGHRS and CDR2 YFSETQ. V was cut by 1 base and J by 4 bases, with 14 bases left in between. CDR3: CASSLIAVGLYGYTF. The CDR3, as DNA: TGCGCCAGCAGCTTGATCGCGGTGGGACTCTATGGCTACACCTTC.

The CDR3 loop is CATSELQGGGYTQYF. In DNA form, the CDR3 reads TGTGCCACCAGTGAACTTCAGGGGGGCGGGTATACGCAGTATTTT. The J gene is TRBJ2-3, the V gene TRBV24-1, with D possibly being TRBD1 (7 bases). CDR1 is KGHDR, CDR2 SFDVKD, per germline. This CDR3 has 15 residues. V lost 4 bases to trimming and J lost 7 bases, with 17 bases between them.

The V call is TRBV11-2, the J call TRBJ1-4; 11 nucleotides line up with TRBD1. The CDR3 is 16 residues long. Trimming took 5 bases from V and 4 from J; bases not matched to a gene: 6. From germline, CDR1 is SGHAT and CDR2 FQNNGV. The CDR3 reads CASSPGTGGVNEKLFF. Here the CDR3 DNA reads TGTGCCAGCAGCCCGGGGACAGGGGGAGTTAATGAAAAACTGTTTTTT. The whole variable domain, filled in from reference TRBV11-2 and TRBJ1-4, reads EAGVAQSPRYKIIEKRQSVAFWCNPISGHATLYWYQQILGQGPKLLIQFQNNGVVDDSQLPKDRFSAERLKGVDSTLKIQPAKLEDSAVYLCASSPGTGGVNEKLFFGSGTQLSVL.

The rearrangement links TRBV2 to TRBJ1-5; 8 bases agree with TRBD1. The V segment lost 7 bases and the J segment 4 bases; nucleotides outside the gene matches: 6. The germline gives CDR1 SNHLY, CDR2 FYNNEI. CDR3 length: 14 residues. CDR3 in DNA: TGTGCCAGCACCGGACAGGGAACGAATCAGCCCCAGCATTTT. Translating it yields CASTGQGTNQPQHF.

The genes are TRBV5-1 and TRBJ2-1; possibly TRBD2 for D (6 bases). CDR3 length: 15 residues. Germline lookup yields CDR1 SGHRS and CDR2 YFSETQ. Trimming pared 1 base from V and 1 base from J, leaving 9 bases between. DNA for the CDR3: TGCGCCAGCAGCTTGTTAGCGGAATCCTACAATGAGCAGTTCTTC. Amino acid sequence: CASSLLAESYNEQFF.

The rearrangement uses TRBV7-2 and TRBJ1-3; tentative D call: TRBD1 (6 bases). The CDR3 consists of 15 residues. Germline CDR1 SGHTA, CDR2 FQGNSA. V gave up 8 bases and J gave up 0 bases, with 14 bases separating them. DNA of the CDR3: TGTGCCAGCTCCAGACAGGACGGCTCTGGAAACACCATATATTTT. It translates to CASSRQDGSGNTIYF.

The J gene is TRBJ2-5, the V gene TRBV6-5, with 7 positions matching TRBD1. With V trimmed by 0 bases and J by 2 bases, 3 bases remained unmatched. The CDR3 contains 15 residues. CDR1 and CDR2 from the germline V gene are MNHEY and SVGAGI. The CDR3 DNA reads as TGTGCCAGCAGTTACTCTGGGGGACAGCAAGAGACCCAGTACTTC. Amino acids: CASSYSGGQQETQYF.

The chain recombines TRBV21-1 with TRBJ1-2; TRBD1 is the table's D call and was not checked against the DNA. TRBV21-1 is labeled a pseudogene. This CDR3 has 16 residues. CDR3 in amino acids: CASRGRTGAFWYGYTF. The CDR3, as DNA: TGTGCCAGCAGGGGTAGGACAGGGGCCTTTTGGTATGGCTACACCTTC.

The chain uses TRBV5-6 and TRBJ2-7; D not certain. The length of the CDR3 is 14 residues. Germline CDR1 and CDR2: SGHDT and YYEEEE. V lost 4 bases and J 0 bases, leaving 11 bases between the germline ends. Here the CDR3 DNA reads TGTGCCAGCAGCCCGACATGGAACTCCTACGAGCAGTACTTC. The encoded protein is CASSPTWNSYEQYF.

The V call is TRBV29-1, the J call TRBJ2-4, with a tentative D call TRBD1 (6 bases). Between the trimmed V and J ends, which lost 7 bases and 6 bases, there was a span of 16 bases. There are 13 residues in the CDR3. The V gene's germline CDR1 is SQVTM and CDR2 ANQGSEA. The CDR3 protein is CSGSVGGLNIQYF. The CDR3 region has the DNA TGCAGCGGGAGCGTAGGGGGTTTAAACATTCAGTACTTC.

The chain has TRBV2 and TRBJ2-1, with a tentative D call TRBD2 (6 bases). V lost 6 bases, J lost 6 bases, and 21 bases lay in between. This CDR3 spans 16 amino acids. CDR1 is SNHLY and CDR2 is FYNNEI in the germline V gene. CDR3 sequence reads: CASRYNRDSSGNEQFF. CDR3 sequence (DNA): TGTGCCAGCAGATACAACCGGGACTCCTCTGGCAATGAGCAGTTCTTC.

Written as DNA, the CDR3 is TGTGCCAGCAGCCAAGATATCACGGACTATTCCCAAGAGACCCAGTACTTC. It yields the protein CASSQDITDYSQETQYF. This rearrangement joins TRBV14 to TRBJ2-5; TRBD2 might be the D (6 bases). The CDR3 has 17 residues. CDR1 SGHDN and CDR2 FVKESK come from the germline V gene. Trimming shortened V by 0 bases and J by 1 base, and 15 bases separated the two germline ends.

J is TRBJ1-2 and V is TRBV4-1; 7 nucleotides match TRBD1. J was trimmed by 10 bases and V by 1 base; bases with no gene match: 15. Germline lookup yields CDR1 MGHRA and CDR2 YSYEKL. This CDR3 is 16 amino acids long. Here the CDR3 DNA reads TGCGCCAGCAGCCAAGCTCCCACTGGGACAGACAGCGCCTACACCTTC. Protein sequence: CASSQAPTGTDSAYTF.

This chain uses TRBV6-4 with TRBJ2-2, with 8 nucleotides matching TRBD2. The CDR3 has 15 amino acids. The J segment lost 4 bases and the V segment lost 6 bases, leaving 7 bases of the junction unmatched. Germline V gene lookup returns CDR1 MRHNA and CDR2 SNTAGT. DNA of the CDR3: TGTGCCAGCAGCGGTTCGAGCGGGGGCACCGGGGAGCTGTTTTTT. Translating it yields CASSGSSGGTGELFF.